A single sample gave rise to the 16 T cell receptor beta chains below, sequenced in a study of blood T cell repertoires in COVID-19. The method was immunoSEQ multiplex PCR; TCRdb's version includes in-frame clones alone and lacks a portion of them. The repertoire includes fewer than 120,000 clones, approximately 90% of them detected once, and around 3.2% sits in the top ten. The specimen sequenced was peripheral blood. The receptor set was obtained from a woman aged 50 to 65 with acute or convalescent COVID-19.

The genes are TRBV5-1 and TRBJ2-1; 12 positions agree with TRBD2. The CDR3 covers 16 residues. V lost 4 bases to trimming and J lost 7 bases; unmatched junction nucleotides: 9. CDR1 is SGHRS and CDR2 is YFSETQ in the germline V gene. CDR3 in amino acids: CASSLTTSGRGNEQFF. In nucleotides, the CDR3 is TGCGCCAGCAGCCTGACGACTAGCGGGAGAGGGAATGAGCAGTTCTTC.

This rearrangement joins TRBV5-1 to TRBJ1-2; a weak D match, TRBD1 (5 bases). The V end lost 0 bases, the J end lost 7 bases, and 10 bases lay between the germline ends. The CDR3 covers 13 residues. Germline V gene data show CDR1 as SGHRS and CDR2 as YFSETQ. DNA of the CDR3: TGCGCCAGCAGCTTGGCAGGGAGGAGTGGCTACACCTTC. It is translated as CASSLAGRSGYTF.

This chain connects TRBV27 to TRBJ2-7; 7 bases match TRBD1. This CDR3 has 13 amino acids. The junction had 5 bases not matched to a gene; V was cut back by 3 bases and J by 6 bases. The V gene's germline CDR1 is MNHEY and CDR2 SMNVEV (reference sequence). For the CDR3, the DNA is TGTGCCAGCAGTTTGGGACGGGACAGCGAGCAGTACTTC. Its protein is CASSLGRDSEQYF.

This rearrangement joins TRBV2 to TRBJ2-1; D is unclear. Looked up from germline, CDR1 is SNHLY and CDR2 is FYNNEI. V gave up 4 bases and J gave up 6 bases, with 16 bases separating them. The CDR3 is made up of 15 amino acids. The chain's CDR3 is CASSAGTDTINEQFF. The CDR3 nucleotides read TGTGCCAGCAGTGCCGGAACAGACACCATCAATGAGCAGTTCTTC. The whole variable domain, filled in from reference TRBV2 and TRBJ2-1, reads EPEVTQTPSHQVTQMGQEVILRCVPISNHLYFYWYRQILGQKVEFLVSFYNNEISEKSEIFDDQFSVERPDGSNFTLKIRSTKLEDSAMYFCASSAGTDTINEQFFGPGTRLTVL.

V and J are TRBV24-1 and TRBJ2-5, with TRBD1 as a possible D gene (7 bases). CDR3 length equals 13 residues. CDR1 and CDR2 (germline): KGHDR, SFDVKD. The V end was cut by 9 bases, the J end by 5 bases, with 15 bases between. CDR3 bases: TGTGCCACCGAGGGGTCAGGGGGGGAGACCCAGTACTTC. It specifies CATEGSGGETQYF.

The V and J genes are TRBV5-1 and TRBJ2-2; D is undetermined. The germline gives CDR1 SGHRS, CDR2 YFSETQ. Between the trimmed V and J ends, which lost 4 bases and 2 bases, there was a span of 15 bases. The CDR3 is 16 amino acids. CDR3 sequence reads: CASSQTGFPNTGELFF. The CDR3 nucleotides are TGCGCCAGCAGCCAAACCGGGTTTCCCAACACCGGGGAGCTGTTTTTT.

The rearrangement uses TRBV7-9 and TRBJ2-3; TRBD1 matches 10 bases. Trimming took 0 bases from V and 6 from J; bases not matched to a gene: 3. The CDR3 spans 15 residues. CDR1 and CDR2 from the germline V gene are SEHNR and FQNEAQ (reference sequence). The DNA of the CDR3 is TGTGCCAGCAGCTTAGCGGGACAGGGGAGGGATACGCAGTATTTT. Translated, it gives CASSLAGQGRDTQYF.

The CDR3 region has the DNA TGTGCCAGCAGCCCCGCCACGGGGGGTGGGAATGAAAAACTGTTTTTT. Translation: CASSPATGGGNEKLFF. The rearrangement links TRBV3-1 (or the pseudogene TRBV3-2) to TRBJ1-4; a possible D gene is TRBD1 (5 bases). The CDR3 spans 16 residues. Looked up from germline, CDR1 is LGHDT and CDR2 is YNNKEL (reference sequence). The V end lost 4 bases, the J end lost 5 bases, and 17 bases lay between the germline ends.

The CDR3 reads CASSQDGQGGEKLFF. CDR3 coding DNA: TGCGCCAGCAGCCAAGATGGTCAGGGAGGTGAAAAACTGTTTTTT. This chain links TRBV4-1 with TRBJ1-4, with D tentatively TRBD1 (5 bases). This CDR3 comprises 15 residues. Trimming removed 0 bases from V and 7 bases from J, with 12 bases in between. The germline V gene has CDR1 MGHRA and CDR2 YSYEKL.

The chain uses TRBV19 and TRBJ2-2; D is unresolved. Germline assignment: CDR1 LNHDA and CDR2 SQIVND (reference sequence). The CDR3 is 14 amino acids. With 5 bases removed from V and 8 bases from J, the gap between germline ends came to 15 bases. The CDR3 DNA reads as TGTGCCAGTAGTGCGGCTGGAGCGTGGGGGGAGCTGTTTTTT. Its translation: CASSAAGAWGELFF.

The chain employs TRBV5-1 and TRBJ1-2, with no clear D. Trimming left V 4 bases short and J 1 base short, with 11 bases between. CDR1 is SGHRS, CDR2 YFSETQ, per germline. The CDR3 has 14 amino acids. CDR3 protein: CASSSETNNYGYTF. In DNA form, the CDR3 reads TGCGCCAGCAGCAGCGAGACCAATAACTATGGCTACACCTTC.

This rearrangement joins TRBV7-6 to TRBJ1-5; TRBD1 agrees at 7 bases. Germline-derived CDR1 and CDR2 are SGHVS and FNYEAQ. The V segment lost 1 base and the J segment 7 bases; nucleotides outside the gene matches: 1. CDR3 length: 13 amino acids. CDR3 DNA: TGTGCCAGCAGCTTAGAACAGGGGCAGCCCCAGCATTTT. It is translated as CASSLEQGQPQHF.

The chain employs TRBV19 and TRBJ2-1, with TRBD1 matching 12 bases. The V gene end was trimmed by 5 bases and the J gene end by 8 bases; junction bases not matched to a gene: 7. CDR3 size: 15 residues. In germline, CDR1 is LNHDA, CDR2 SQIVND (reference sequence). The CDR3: CASSSRDRGPYEQFF. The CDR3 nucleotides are TGTGCCAGTAGTTCCCGGGACAGGGGGCCGTATGAGCAGTTCTTC.

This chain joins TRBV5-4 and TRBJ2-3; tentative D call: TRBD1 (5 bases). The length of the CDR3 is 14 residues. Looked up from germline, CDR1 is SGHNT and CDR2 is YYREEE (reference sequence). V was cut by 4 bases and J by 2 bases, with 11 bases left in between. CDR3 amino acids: CASSGALHTDTQYF. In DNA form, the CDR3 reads TGTGCCAGCAGCGGGGCATTGCACACAGATACGCAGTATTTT.

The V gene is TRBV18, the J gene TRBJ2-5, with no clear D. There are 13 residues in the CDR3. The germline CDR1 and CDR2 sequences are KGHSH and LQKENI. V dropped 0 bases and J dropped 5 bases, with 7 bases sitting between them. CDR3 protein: CASSPPGAETQYF. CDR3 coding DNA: TGTGCCAGCTCACCACCCGGTGCGGAGACCCAGTACTTC.

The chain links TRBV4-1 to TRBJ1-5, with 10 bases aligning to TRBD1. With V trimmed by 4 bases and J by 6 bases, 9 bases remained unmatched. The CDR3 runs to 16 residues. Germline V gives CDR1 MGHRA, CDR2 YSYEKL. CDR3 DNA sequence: TGCGCCAGCAGCCTCAACCACGGGACAGGGGTTCAGCCCCAGCATTTT. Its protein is CASSLNHGTGVQPQHF.